This T cell receptor beta chain stems from a study of vaccination and CD4 T cells after COVID-19. Study at large: Comprising six males and four females, the convalescent participants counted two Hispanic individuals among them. Post-COVID specimens were obtained a median about 100 days after diagnosis (range 35 to 161). Notes on the study in general: With convalescent patients, a median 86.3% of reactive clones emerged solely after vaccination.

A note on this clonotype: Its antigen is as yet unknown.

Time point reported: late sampling 161 to 241 days after vaccination in a few convalescent patients. Trimming left V 4 bases short and J 3 bases short, with 15 bases between. The CDR3 sequence is 16 residues long. CDR1 and CDR2 (germline): MNHEY, SVGAGI. TCRdb ran MiXCR on the PCR reads and lists one entry per CDR3 protein. The sample has approximately 30,000 distinct CDR3 sequences; 51% are singletons. V usage is TRBV6-5 and J usage is TRBJ2-2; D possibly corresponds to TRBD1 (6 bases). The TCR sequence derives from a human donor who had recovered from COVID-19. The sequencing used CD4+ T cells from blood, collected about 7 months after SARS-CoV-2 vaccination. The CDR3: CASSSKPGQYTGELFF. CDR3 nucleotides: TGTGCCAGCAGTTCAAAACCAGGACAGTACACCGGGGAGCTGTTTTTT.